This entry describes one TCR beta chain. The data stem from a study of T cell changes during pregnancy in multiple sclerosis. Using immunoSEQ multiplex PCR, the repertoire was profiled, and TCRdb retains in-frame clones only, with some absent. The data contain 60,000 to 90,000 clones, approximately 90% of them singletons. This clonotype was obtained from a female donor in good health, enrolled as a control in a pregnancy study. The sequenced sample was peripheral blood, obtained in the first trimester of pregnancy.

For the CDR3, the DNA is TGCGCCAGCAGCTTGGTGGGAGGCGGGAACATTCAGTACTTC. This translates into CASSLVGGGNIQYF. The chain uses TRBV5-1 and TRBJ2-4, with D tentatively TRBD2 (6 bases). The germline V gene has CDR1 SGHRS and CDR2 YFSETQ. The V end was cut by 0 bases, the J end by 7 bases, with 11 bases between. The CDR3 is 14 residues long.